The source of this TCR beta chain is a study of CD8 T cells in ankylosing spondylitis (dated 2017 in TCRdb). In terms of the full investigation: T cell receptor beta repertoires were profiled in healthy donors and ankylosing spondylitis patients so that disease-linked TCR variants could be found. The whole study cohort included about a hundred healthy donors and roughly 24 ankylosing spondylitis patients. Peripheral blood was sampled, and synovial fluid was also collected from ankylosing spondylitis patients.

Remarks on this clonotype: The specificity of this receptor is unknown. The input lacks base qualities; no much larger clone sits a single base away.

TCRdb lists the instrument as Illumina HiSeq 2500. Quantitative 5'-RACE with molecular barcodes was the method used to prepare the TCR beta libraries. Processing in the source paper ran as follows. A new computational method based on a probabilistic model of VDJ rearrangement was used to identify disease-linked TCR variants. Using fastp at Q25 and MiXCR, TCRdb reprocessed the public reads and kept productive beta chains. CDR3 protein duplicates are merged, each entry listing the most common genes and DNA. TCRdb's processing, not the authors' own work, is the source of the V and J calls. The sample records 700,000 or so distinct CDR3 sequences, around 20% of which are singletons. In total, the top ten clones hold roughly a fifth of the sample. Germline trimming: 6 bases from V, 6 bases from J; junction bases outside gene matches: 3. The CDR3 runs 15 amino acids, cysteine and phenylalanine included. Just CDR3 DNA is preserved here, 45 bases in frame from base 1. According to the germline V gene (reference sequence), CDR1 reads SEHNR and CDR2 reads FQNEAQ.

Study-level results and caveats: The disease-linked clones were reported as significantly enriched in matched synovial fluid samples from ankylosing spondylitis patients. The disease-linked clones had a CD8+ phenotype and were found at relatively low frequencies in peripheral blood. Blood from ankylosing spondylitis patients appeared to be characterized by a TCR beta motif composed of under ten highly homologous amino acid variants. Some motif variants were previously reported in synovial fluid and blood of reactive arthritis patients, suggesting common disease-initiation mechanisms.

Input material: blood, either unsorted or a sorted T cell fraction (not recorded which). The rearranged segments are TRBV7-9 and TRBJ2-2, with TRBD2 identical over 14 junction bases. The sequence derives from a male donor with ankylosing spondylitis. The DNA is TGTGCCAGCAGACTGGGACTAGCGGGAGCCGGGGAGCTGTTTTTT. Its product reads: CASRLGLAGAGELFF.